Below, 22 T cell receptor beta chains from the same sample are listed, as sequenced in a study of cytomegalovirus exposure and HLA in healthy donors (dated by TCRdb to about 2017). The library was obtained by the immunoSEQ multiplex PCR assay. A mixture of 60 forward primers for TCR Vbeta segments and 13 reverse primers for TCR Jbeta segments was used in the multiplex PCR. TCRdb re-hosts the immuneACCESS table, in-frame sequences only. Its copies lack some clones; in the studies checked, an unresolved V gene accounts for under half of them, and the cause for the rest is not known. In this sample the table shows around 110,000 clones, roughly three fifths of which occur a single time. The ten largest clonotypes hold 1.5% to 1.9% of the sample. The sample consisted of PBMCs. Source of these receptors: a man between 18 and 29 years old in good health and CMV-seronegative.

The V and J genes are TRBV29-1 and TRBJ1-1, with TRBD1 matching over 9 bases. The CDR3 extends over 13 amino acids. The germline V gene encodes CDR1 SQVTM and CDR2 ANQGSEA. With 6 bases clipped from V and 4 bases from J, the junction kept 6 bases outside the gene matches. CDR3 amino acids: CSVFTGGATEAFF. Written as DNA, the CDR3 is TGCAGCGTGTTTACAGGGGGCGCCACTGAAGCTTTCTTT. The full variable domain, its missing parts supplied by reference TRBV29-1 and TRBJ1-1, is SAVISQKPSRDICQRGTSLTIQCQVDSQVTMMFWYRQQPGQSLTLIATANQGSEATYESGFVIDKFPISRPNLTFSTLTVSNMSPEDSSIYLCSVFTGGATEAFFGQGTRLTVV.

The V call is TRBV6-1, the J call TRBJ1-4; D remains ambiguous. The V end was cut by 9 bases, the J end by 11 bases, with 19 bases between. CDR3 size: 13 residues. Germline V CDR1 and CDR2: MNHNS, SASEGT. The CDR3 DNA follows: TGTGCCAGTTCCCACCTTACGGAGTCGAAACTGTTTTTT. This sequence encodes CASSHLTESKLFF.

The genes are TRBV21-1 and TRBJ1-2. TRBV21-1 is designated a pseudogene. CDR3 length equals 17 residues. CDR3 amino acids: CASSKIRTRRVNYGYTF. CDR3 coding DNA: TGTGCCAGCAGCAAAATCCGTACGCGTCGGGTAAACTATGGCTACACCTTC.

This clone was seen only a few times. V is TRBV9 and J is TRBJ1-2; 7 bases align to TRBD1. Germline lookup yields CDR1 SGDLS and CDR2 YYNGEE. This CDR3 has 16 residues. Trimming took 4 bases from V and 4 from J; bases not matched to a gene: 13. Here the CDR3 reads CASSSGTDTIFYGYTF. The CDR3 DNA sequence: TGTGCCAGCAGCTCCGGGACAGATACCATTTTCTATGGCTACACCTTC.

Only a few counts were recorded for this clone. The chain links TRBV7-9 to TRBJ1-5; D perhaps matches TRBD1 (5 bases). The length of the CDR3 is 15 residues. The V end was cut by 1 base, the J end by 6 bases, with 13 bases between. Germline CDR1 SEHNR, CDR2 FQNEAQ (reference sequence). DNA of the CDR3: TGTGCCAGCAGCTTAGACTGGGAGGGGCCTCAGCCCCAGCATTTT. It codes for CASSLDWEGPQPQHF.

This clone was seen once. The rearrangement joins TRBV27 to TRBJ2-7, with D possibly being TRBD2 (6 bases). The V gene lost 1 base and the J gene lost 2 bases, with 6 bases spanning the gap. CDR1 and CDR2 from the germline V gene are MNHEY and SMNVEV (reference sequence). This CDR3 is built from 13 residues. The CDR3 DNA reads as TGTGCCAGCAGTTTATGGAGGGCCTACGAGCAGTACTTC. Encoded protein: CASSLWRAYEQYF.

The table lists this clone with a few counts. This chain connects TRBV18 to TRBJ2-1; TRBD1 matches 9 bases. V lost 5 bases, J lost 7 bases, and 12 bases stayed unmatched. Germline assignment: CDR1 KGHSH and CDR2 LQKENI. The length of the CDR3 is 16 residues. This CDR3 reads CASSSTGTGRLNEQFF. The CDR3 DNA reads TGTGCCAGCTCATCTACCGGGACAGGGAGATTGAATGAGCAGTTCTTC.

This clone has only one observation. The CDR3 nucleotides are TGTGCCAGTAAAGAGAGCGGGCCGGTGGATGAGCAGTTCTTC. It yields the protein CASKESGPVDEQFF. This chain uses TRBV19 with TRBJ2-1, with a tentative D call TRBD2 (6 bases). The CDR3 consists of 14 residues. The ends were cut back, 7 bases at V and 8 bases at J, with 18 bases in the middle. CDR1 is LNHDA and CDR2 is SQIVND in the germline V gene (reference sequence).

This clone has a handful of counts. The chain recombines TRBV12-2 with TRBJ2-6; no check of the table's D call, TRBD1, against the DNA was made. TRBV12-2 is reported as a pseudogene. The CDR3 runs 14 residues. The CDR3 DNA sequence: TGTGCAAGTCGCTTAGGGGCTGGGGCCAACGTCCTGACCTTC. It translates to CASRLGAGANVLTF.

The sample holds one count of this clone. This chain connects TRBV29-1 to TRBJ1-2; TRBD1 is a possible D gene (5 bases). The V gene lost 6 bases and the J gene lost 0 bases, with 14 bases spanning the gap. CDR3 length: 14 residues. Germline V lookup: CDR1 SQVTM, CDR2 ANQGSEA. CDR3 sequence reads: CSVRGKISNYGYTF. CDR3 in DNA: TGCAGCGTAAGGGGAAAAATTTCTAACTATGGCTACACCTTC.

The chain uses TRBV6-5 and TRBJ1-2; the D is unclear. Trimming left V 8 bases short and J 4 bases short, with 11 bases between. The germline V gene has CDR1 MNHEY and CDR2 SVGAGI. This CDR3 has 12 residues. CDR3 amino acids: CASSSRSYGYTF. DNA of the CDR3: TGTGCCAGCTCCTCCAGAAGCTATGGCTACACCTTC.

The chain combines TRBV7-9 with TRBJ2-7; tentative D call: TRBD1 (5 bases). The V and J ends lost 6 bases and 1 base respectively, with 10 bases between them. CDR1 and CDR2 (germline): SEHNR, FQNEAQ (reference sequence). The CDR3 loop spans 13 amino acids. The CDR3 reads CASSPDTSYEQYF. As DNA, the CDR3 is TGTGCCAGCAGTCCGGACACTTCCTACGAGCAGTACTTC.

This clone was detected only a few times. CDR3 bases: TGCGCCAGCAGCCCCGGGACAGGTACCTACGAGCAGTACTTC. Protein product: CASSPGTGTYEQYF. The chain couples TRBV5-1 to TRBJ2-5; the match to TRBD1 covers 8 bases. TRBJ2-7 matches the DNA end more closely, so the J call is doubtful. The CDR3 sequence is 14 residues long. Germline V gene lookup returns CDR1 SGHRS and CDR2 YFSETQ.

This rearrangement joins TRBV14 to TRBJ2-1, with 8 bases identical to TRBD2. The CDR3 covers 15 residues. J was trimmed by 5 bases and V by 4 bases; bases with no gene match: 7. Germline CDR1 is SGHDN and CDR2 is FVKESK. The CDR3 bases are TGTGCCAGCAGCCCGGCGGGGCGGGAGGACAATGAGCAGTTCTTC. Translated, it gives CASSPAGREDNEQFF.

The rearrangement uses TRBV27 and TRBJ1-1; D unclear. The CDR3 totals 15 residues. Per the germline V gene, CDR1 is MNHEY and CDR2 is SMNVEV (reference sequence). Trimming took 6 bases from V and 0 from J, leaving 14 bases between them. CDR3: CASSPPPSLNTEAFF. The DNA of the CDR3 is TGTGCCAGCAGCCCCCCCCCGAGTTTGAACACTGAAGCTTTCTTT.

This chain connects TRBV28 to TRBJ1-2; TRBD1 matches 9 bases. Germline V CDR1 and CDR2: MDHEN, SYDVKM. With V trimmed by 6 bases and J by 5 bases, 10 bases remained unmatched. The CDR3 is made up of 15 amino acids. The CDR3: CASSLGQGRSYGYTF. The CDR3 coding sequence is TGTGCCAGCAGCCTAGGACAGGGGAGGAGTTATGGCTACACCTTC.

Only a few counts were recorded for this clone. CDR3 sequence (DNA): TGTGCCAGCAGCTTCAGGCTCGCGGGAACCTACGAGCAGTACTTC. Translation gives CASSFRLAGTYEQYF. This rearrangement joins TRBV4-2 to TRBJ2-7, with a tentative D call TRBD2 (6 bases). The CDR3 has 15 amino acids. CDR1 and CDR2 from the germline V gene are LGHNA and YNFKEQ. The V end lost 5 bases, the J end lost 2 bases, and 16 bases lay between the germline ends.

The gene calls are TRBV2 and TRBJ1-5; 8 nucleotides match TRBD1. The CDR3 is made up of 13 amino acids. J was trimmed by 7 bases and V by 6 bases; bases with no gene match: 5. Germline CDR1 reads SNHLY; CDR2 reads FYNNEI. The CDR3, as DNA: TGTGCCAGCAGGGACAGGGTTGAACAGCCCCAGCATTTT. This encodes CASRDRVEQPQHF.

This clone occurred a few times. V gene TRBV7-2 combines with J gene TRBJ2-1; 11 positions agree with TRBD2. Trimming removed 2 bases from V and 9 bases from J; junction bases left unmatched: 9. The germline V gene has CDR1 SGHTA and CDR2 FQGNSA. This CDR3 spans 16 amino acids. The CDR3 DNA follows: TGTGCCAGCAGCTTATCCGGGACTAGCGGATTTGGTGAGCAGTTCTTC. Its translation: CASSLSGTSGFGEQFF.

The chain uses TRBV7-8 and TRBJ2-7; D ambiguous. Germline lookup yields CDR1 SGHVS and CDR2 FQNEAQ. The length of the CDR3 is 14 residues. V was pared by 0 bases and J by 6 bases, with 12 bases between. This CDR3 is CASSLAFRVFEQYF. The CDR3 DNA is TGTGCCAGCAGCTTAGCGTTTCGAGTATTCGAGCAGTACTTC.

The chain has TRBV5-4 and TRBJ2-3; 10 bases fit TRBD2. CDR3 length: 16 amino acids. J was trimmed by 1 base and V by 4 bases; bases with no gene match: 6. Germline CDR1 reads SGHNT; CDR2 reads YYREEE (reference sequence). CDR3 DNA sequence: TGTGCCAGCAGCCCTGAAGGACTAGCGGGCACAGATACGCAGTATTTT. It codes for CASSPEGLAGTDTQYF.

This clone showed up just a few times. This chain connects TRBV9 to TRBJ1-2; 7 bases agree with TRBD1. Germline V lookup: CDR1 SGDLS, CDR2 YYNGEE. V shed 4 bases, J shed 7 bases, and the junction held 13 bases outside the gene matches. The CDR3 spans 15 residues. The CDR3 coding sequence is TGTGCCAGCAGCACGCGACACAGGGGAGGAGGTGGCTACACCTTC. Translation gives CASSTRHRGGGGYTF.